This T cell receptor (beta chain) comes out of a study of shared clonotypes between healthy human individuals. Study-wide findings and caveats: When compared with the clonotypes that were shared by all four sorted-subset donors, the non-shared clonotypes turned out to have lower generation probabilities.

Notes on this clone: Antigen unknown.

The data were produced by immunoSEQ multiplex PCR, yet TCRdb's version contains in-frame clones alone and is incomplete. The data contain roughly 570,000 clones, 98% of them singletons. Positively selected for CCR7, the CD45RO-negative cells used as naive CD8 cells excluded terminally differentiated effector memory CD45RA+ cells. The study drew its donors from healthy HIV-negative adults without recent acute infections or vaccinations. This CDR3 has 16 residues. CDR1 is SGHAT and CDR2 is FQNNGV in the germline V gene. After removal of 1 base from V and 4 bases from J, the junction contained 9 bases not matched to a gene.

The TCR sequence derives from a man in his thirties or forties in good health. The chain carries TRBV11-2 and TRBJ1-2, with 7 bases lining up with TRBD1. Sequenced material: naive CD8+ T cells sorted from blood. The CDR3 here is CASSLGFGTAVYGYTF. CDR3 coding DNA: TGTGCCAGCAGCTTAGGCTTCGGGACAGCCGTCTATGGCTACACCTTC.